This T cell receptor beta chain was observed in a study of cytomegalovirus exposure and HLA in healthy donors. Study background: Early on, a data release was issued that held approximately 92 million unique TCRs from HLA-typed donors.

Healthy bone marrow donors formed the donor group. Findings and caveats of the study: Later, TCR association rates were found to vary by HLA locus, highest for DRB1 and lowest for HLA-C. The study put some 160 TCR beta chains on its list as cytomegalovirus-associated.

PCR involved 60 Vbeta and 13 Jbeta primers. Some clones are missing from TCRdb's copy, which holds only in-frame ones; the method was immunoSEQ multiplex PCR. The data contain some 240,000 clones, roughly 91% of them singletons. With regard to this clone: Its target is not known.

The CDR3 spans 14 residues. Trimming left V 0 bases short and J 1 base short, with 6 bases between. Germline V gives CDR1 LGHNA, CDR2 YNFKEQ. V gene TRBV4-2 combines with J gene TRBJ1-1; D uncertain. The sample comprised PBMCs. The clonotype was recovered from a girl aged 2-10 years in good health and CMV-seronegative. CDR3 residues: CASSQDQANTEAFF. The CDR3 coding sequence is TGTGCCAGCAGCCAAGATCAAGCGAACACTGAAGCTTTCTTT.